The 31 T cell receptor beta chains listed next were all sequenced from one sample in a study of CD8 T cells in Susac syndrome (dated by TCRdb to 2018 to 2020). Library prep was done by the immunoSEQ multiplex PCR assay. RNA was extracted using the RNeasy kit, and roughly 0.5 to 1 ug of the RNA was reverse transcribed with random hexamers. Through fastp at Q25 and MiXCR, TCRdb rebuilt clones from the public reads, retaining in-frame beta chains. When rows share a CDR3 protein, they turn into one entry using the most common DNA and genes. The sample data list about 210,000 distinct CDR3 sequences, and 94% of these were observed just once. The ten largest clones represent roughly 0.14% of the sample. The sequencing sample was made of CD4+ T cells from PBMCs. Receptor source: a human donor with Susac syndrome.

The chain joins TRBV20-1 to TRBJ1-2, with 8 bases fitting TRBD1. The germline V gene has CDR1 DFQATT and CDR2 SNEGSKA (reference sequence). V shed 6 bases and J 2 bases; nucleotides not matched to a gene: 2. This CDR3 spans 12 amino acids. The CDR3 loop is CSANRGNYGYTF. For the CDR3, the DNA is TGCAGTGCCAACAGGGGGAACTATGGCTACACCTTC.

The count of this clonotype is one. The rearrangement joins TRBV20-1 to TRBJ2-7; 12 bases align to TRBD2. Per germline, CDR1 DFQATT and CDR2 SNEGSKA (reference sequence). The CDR3 sequence is 14 residues long. Trimming cost V 2 bases and J 6 bases; bases outside gene matches: 5. This CDR3 is CSARTSGGPGEQYF. The CDR3 DNA is TGCAGTGCTAGAACTAGCGGGGGGCCGGGCGAGCAGTACTTC.

This clonotype occurred once. V and J are TRBV7-9 and TRBJ2-3, with 10 positions matching TRBD2. Germline CDR1 and CDR2: SEHNR and FQNEAQ (reference sequence). The CDR3 is 13 residues long. V shed 10 bases, J shed 2 bases, and the junction held 3 bases outside the gene matches. In nucleotides, the CDR3 is TGTGCCATAACTAGCGGGGTCACAGATACGCAGTATTTT. It encodes CAITSGVTDTQYF. Full variable domain (outside the CDR3, taken from reference TRBV7-9 and TRBJ2-3): DTGVSQNPRHKITKRGQNVTFRCDPISEHNRLYWYRQTLGQGPEFLTYFQNEAQLEKSRLLSDRFSAERPKGSFSTLEIQRTEQGDSAMYLCAITSGVTDTQYFGPGTRLTVL.

The chain couples TRBV11-2 to TRBJ2-7; D gene ambiguous. V lost 1 base and J lost 0, with 13 bases in between. The CDR3 runs 16 residues. From germline, CDR1 is SGHAT and CDR2 FQNNGV. CDR3 coding DNA: TGTGCCAGCAGCTTAGCGGGCAGTAGAAGCTCCTACGAGCAGTACTTC. It codes for CASSLAGSRSSYEQYF.

This rearrangement joins TRBV7-2 to TRBJ1-1; 11 nucleotides line up with TRBD1. The CDR3 is made up of 16 amino acids. CDR1 is SGHTA and CDR2 is FQGNSA in the germline V gene. After removal of 4 bases from V and 5 bases from J, the junction contained 9 bases not matched to a gene. The DNA of the CDR3 is TGTGCCAGCAGCTCCGGACGAGGGACAGGGGGTACTGAAGCTTTCTTT. It yields the protein CASSSGRGTGGTEAFF.

J is TRBJ1-2 and V is TRBV28; no firm D call. The CDR3 covers 12 residues. V was trimmed by 5 bases and J by 8 bases, leaving 12 bases between them. Germline V CDR1 and CDR2: MDHEN, SYDVKM. CDR3 sequence: CASSPPGYGYTF. For the CDR3, the DNA is TGTGCCAGCAGTCCCCCGGGGTACGGCTACACCTTC.

This chain links TRBV6-2 or TRBV6-3 with TRBJ2-2; weak D call: TRBD2 (6 bases). Trimming left V 7 bases short and J 4 bases short, with 19 bases between. The CDR3 sequence is 16 residues long. Germline V CDR1 and CDR2: MNHEY, SVGEGT. The CDR3 loop reads CASTFAPGGSTGELFF. The CDR3 DNA follows: TGTGCCAGCACATTCGCCCCCGGGGGTAGCACCGGGGAGCTGTTTTTT.

The CDR3 protein is CASSRAPGRSPTWPQHF. The CDR3 DNA follows: TGTGCCAGCAGTCGAGCCCCGGGAAGAAGCCCCACTTGGCCCCAGCATTTT. This chain connects TRBV6-2 or TRBV6-3 to TRBJ1-5, with D unclear. V lost 5 bases and J 9 bases, leaving 26 bases between the germline ends. CDR3 length: 17 amino acids. Germline assignment: CDR1 MNHEY and CDR2 SVGEGT.

The J gene is TRBJ2-7, the V gene TRBV5-4; the D gene could be TRBD1 or TRBD2 (5 bases each). Trimming took 4 bases from V and 0 from J, leaving 17 bases between them. This CDR3 has 16 amino acids. Germline V gene lookup returns CDR1 SGHNT and CDR2 YYREEE (reference sequence). CDR3 sequence: CASSGGIGASSYEQYF. The DNA for the CDR3 is TGTGCCAGCAGCGGGGGTATCGGGGCTAGCTCCTACGAGCAGTACTTC. The whole variable domain, remainder taken from reference TRBV5-4 and TRBJ2-7, is ETGVTQSPTHLIKTRGQQVTLRCSSQSGHNTVSWYQQALGQGPQFIFQYYREEENGRGNFPPRFSGLQFPNYSSELNVNALELDDSALYLCASSGGIGASSYEQYFGPGTRLTVT.

This clonotype was seen only once. V usage is TRBV5-8 and J usage is TRBJ2-2, with D uncertain. V was shortened by 1 base and J by 0 bases, with 7 bases between the two germline ends. The CDR3 loop spans 15 amino acids. Germline CDR1 SGHTS, CDR2 YDEGEE. The DNA of the CDR3 is TGTGCCAGCAGCTTGCGAGGCTCGAACACCGGGGAGCTGTTTTTT. Protein: CASSLRGSNTGELFF.

The chain is built from TRBV20-1 and TRBJ1-1, with 8 bases identical to TRBD1. Looked up from germline, CDR1 is DFQATT and CDR2 is SNEGSKA (reference sequence). This CDR3 spans 14 amino acids. J was trimmed by 5 bases and V by 0 bases; bases with no gene match: 5. The CDR3 is CSARDRTGRTEAFF. The CDR3 DNA follows: TGCAGTGCTAGAGATAGGACAGGGAGGACTGAAGCTTTCTTT.

This chain uses TRBV30 with TRBJ1-5; D remains unclear. CDR1 is GTSNPN and CDR2 is SVGIG in the germline V gene (reference sequence). Trimming left V 0 bases short and J 7 bases short, with 13 bases between. This CDR3 comprises 14 residues. CDR3 DNA: TGTGCCTGGAGTGTATCGGTTACCGGGCAGCCCCAGCATTTT. This codes for CAWSVSVTGQPQHF. Supplemented by reference TRBV30 and TRBJ1-5, the full variable domain reads SQTIHQWPATLVQPVGSPLSLECTVEGTSNPNLYWYRQAAGRGLQLLFYSVGIGQISSEVPQNLSASRPQDRQFILSSKKLLLSDSGFYLCAWSVSVTGQPQHFGDGTRLSIL.

V and J are TRBV12-3 or TRBV12-4 and TRBJ1-1; D might be TRBD1 (6 bases). The V end was cut by 3 bases, the J end by 7 bases, with 12 bases between. This CDR3 is built from 13 residues. CDR3: CASSFAGDGEAFF. DNA for the CDR3: TGTGCCAGCAGTTTTGCAGGGGATGGTGAAGCTTTCTTT.

This clonotype was seen once. This chain uses TRBV7-8 with TRBJ1-2; a possible D gene is TRBD1 (6 bases). V lost 2 bases to trimming and J lost 2 bases, with 15 bases between them. This CDR3 region has 16 residues. Germline V gene data show CDR1 as SGHVS and CDR2 as FQNEAQ. CDR3 DNA: TGTGCCAGCAGCTTACGGAGGACAGTGGCAAACTATGGCTACACCTTC. Translated, it gives CASSLRRTVANYGYTF. Based on the CDR3 plus reference TRBV7-8 and TRBJ1-2, the full variable domain is GAGVSQSPRYKVAKRGQDVALRCDPISGHVSLFWYQQALGQGPEFLTYFQNEAQLDKSGLPSDRFFAERPEGSVSTLKIQRTQQEDSAVYLCASSLRRTVANYGYTFGSGTRLTVV.

The J gene is TRBJ2-5, the V gene TRBV5-1; a weak D match, TRBD2 (6 bases). The germline gives CDR1 SGHRS, CDR2 YFSETQ. There are 13 residues in the CDR3. V lost 3 bases, J lost 2 bases, and 8 bases lay in between. The CDR3 loop is CASSSGVQETQYF. CDR3 coding DNA: TGCGCCAGCAGCTCGGGGGTTCAAGAGACCCAGTACTTC.

CDR3 in DNA: TGTGCCGGCGGGACAGGGTATGGCTACACCTTC. Encoded protein: CAGGTGYGYTF. This chain connects TRBV2 to TRBJ1-2, with 9 bases lining up with TRBD1. Germline V gene sequence: CDR1 SNHLY, CDR2 FYNNEI. The CDR3 is 11 amino acids. V was clipped by 11 bases and J by 5 bases; unmatched bases: 3.

The genes are TRBV5-1 and TRBJ2-7, with D unresolved. The CDR3 runs to 14 residues. V lost 4 bases to trimming and J lost 5 bases, with 16 bases between them. CDR1 is SGHRS, CDR2 YFSETQ, per germline. As DNA, the CDR3 is TGCGCCAGCAGCGCGGACGGTCCTGAGGACGAGCAGTACTTC. This translates into CASSADGPEDEQYF.

The chain recombines TRBV3-1 with TRBJ2-2; D may be TRBD1 (6 bases). In germline, CDR1 is LGHDT, CDR2 YNNKEL (reference sequence). The CDR3 consists of 15 residues. Trimming took 6 bases from V and 1 from J, leaving 12 bases between them. The CDR3 is CASRTRGQNTGELFF. The CDR3 DNA is TGTGCCAGCAGAACCAGGGGTCAGAACACCGGGGAGCTGTTTTTT.

The gene calls are TRBV6-4 and TRBJ2-2; no definite D call. The germline gives CDR1 MRHNA, CDR2 SNTAGT. V gave up 6 bases and J gave up 0 bases, with 11 bases separating them. The CDR3 consists of 15 residues. The CDR3 nucleotides read TGTGCCAGCAGCGCTGACTGGCCGAACACCGGGGAGCTGTTTTTT. Translation gives CASSADWPNTGELFF.

This sequence joins TRBV30 and TRBJ1-5; 10 bases align to TRBD1. CDR3 length: 15 residues. Unmatched junction bases numbered 6, after V lost 3 bases and J lost 4 bases. Germline loops: CDR1 GTSNPN, CDR2 SVGIG (reference sequence). The CDR3 sequence is CAWSRDRGPNQPQHF. The CDR3 DNA follows: TGTGCCTGGAGCCGGGACAGGGGTCCTAATCAGCCCCAGCATTTT. Based on the CDR3 plus reference TRBV30 and TRBJ1-5, the full variable domain is SQTIHQWPATLVQPVGSPLSLECTVEGTSNPNLYWYRQAAGRGLQLLFYSVGIGQISSEVPQNLSASRPQDRQFILSSKKLLLSDSGFYLCAWSRDRGPNQPQHFGDGTRLSIL.

J is TRBJ1-5 and V is TRBV6-4; D remains unclear. Germline CDR1 is MRHNA and CDR2 is SNTAGT. Trimming pared 10 bases from V and 0 bases from J, leaving 13 bases between. The CDR3 length is 14 residues. CDR3 amino acids: CAIKRQYSNQPQHF. The CDR3 nucleotides read TGTGCCATCAAGAGGCAGTATAGCAATCAGCCCCAGCATTTT.

The chain joins TRBV20-1 to TRBJ2-1; 7 nucleotides line up with TRBD2. CDR1 is DFQATT, CDR2 SNEGSKA, per germline (reference sequence). The J segment lost 2 bases and the V segment lost 3 bases, leaving 1 base of the junction unmatched. The CDR3 loop spans 13 amino acids. The CDR3, as DNA: TGCAGTGCTAGCCGGGGGGCCTACAATGAGCAGTTCTTC. Its translation is CSASRGAYNEQFF.

This rearrangement joins TRBV6-6 to TRBJ2-3; D is ambiguous. V was trimmed by 6 bases and J by 2 bases, leaving 9 bases between them. Germline V gene data show CDR1 as MNHNY and CDR2 as SVGAGI (reference sequence). CDR3 length: 13 residues. CDR3 sequence: CASRWRNTDTQYF. The DNA for the CDR3 is TGTGCCAGCAGGTGGCGGAACACAGATACGCAGTATTTT.

CDR3 residues: CASCPRDRETDTQYF. The CDR3 region has the DNA TGTGCCAGCTGCCCCCGGGACAGGGAGACAGATACGCAGTATTTT. The chain joins TRBV27 to TRBJ2-3, with 9 bases lining up with TRBD1. The J segment lost 3 bases and the V segment lost 8 bases, leaving 9 bases of the junction unmatched. The germline V gene has CDR1 MNHEY and CDR2 SMNVEV (reference sequence). The CDR3 is 15 amino acids.

The rearrangement joins TRBV12-3 or TRBV12-4 to TRBJ2-5; D is unclear. The CDR3 totals 14 residues. Trimming left V 5 bases short and J 3 bases short, with 13 bases between. CDR3 in amino acids: CASSLYRAEETQYF. CDR3 coding DNA: TGTGCCAGCAGTCTCTATAGGGCCGAAGAGACCCAGTACTTC.

The CDR3 spells CASSPRVRTDTQYF. In DNA, the CDR3 is TGTGCCAGTAGTCCCCGGGTACGCACAGATACGCAGTATTTT. The chain has TRBV19 and TRBJ2-3, with D unclear. This CDR3 spans 14 amino acids. Germline V gives CDR1 LNHDA, CDR2 SQIVND (reference sequence). Trimming shortened V by 5 bases and J by 1 base, and 10 bases separated the two germline ends. Combining the CDR3 with reference TRBV19 and TRBJ2-3 gives the whole variable domain DGGITQSPKYLFRKEGQNVTLSCEQNLNHDAMYWYRQDPGQGLRLIYYSQIVNDFQKGDIAEGYSVSREKKESFPLTVTSAQKNPTAFYLCASSPRVRTDTQYFGPGTRLTVL.

The chain has TRBV20-1 and TRBJ2-1; 12 nucleotides agree with TRBD2. With 4 bases clipped from V and 8 bases from J, the junction kept 9 bases outside the gene matches. Germline V gene sequence: CDR1 DFQATT, CDR2 SNEGSKA (reference sequence). CDR3 length: 15 amino acids. CDR3: CSATSPSGGVHEQFF. The DNA of the CDR3 is TGCAGTGCTACTTCCCCTAGCGGGGGGGTCCATGAGCAGTTCTTC.

The chain links TRBV7-9 to TRBJ2-3; D unclear. Trimming took off 0 bases at V and 7 bases at J, with 5 bases between the two ends. The germline V gene has CDR1 SEHNR and CDR2 FQNEAQ (reference sequence). The CDR3 has 12 residues. CDR3 loop: CASSLATHTQYF. The CDR3 nucleotides read TGTGCCAGCAGCTTAGCGACGCATACGCAGTATTTT.

V and J are TRBV11-2 and TRBJ2-5; unclear D gene. CDR1 is SGHAT and CDR2 is FQNNGV in the germline V gene. Trimming pared 2 bases from V and 3 bases from J, leaving 10 bases between. The CDR3 runs to 14 residues. CDR3 sequence (DNA): TGTGCCAGCAGCTTACCGTCAATTGAAGAGACCCAGTACTTC. The encoded protein is CASSLPSIEETQYF.

This clonotype came up once. This sequence joins TRBV29-1 and TRBJ2-1; a weak D match, TRBD1 (5 bases). Trimming cost V 3 bases and J 3 bases, with 12 bases left between them. Per germline, CDR1 SQVTM and CDR2 ANQGSEA. The CDR3 totals 14 residues. Here the CDR3 DNA reads TGCAGCGTTGATTCAGGGAAGTTCTACAATGAGCAGTTCTTC. Encoded protein: CSVDSGKFYNEQFF.

The chain couples TRBV7-2 to TRBJ1-2; TRBD1 agrees at 7 bases. Trimming cost V 1 base and J 8 bases; bases outside gene matches: 4. CDR1 is SGHTA and CDR2 is FQGNSA in the germline V gene. The CDR3 spans 13 residues. The CDR3 DNA sequence: TGTGCCAGCAGCTTAGAGGGGGCGCGAGGCTACACCTTC. Translating gives CASSLEGARGYTF. The complete variable domain, with remaining parts taken from reference TRBV7-2 and TRBJ1-2, reads GAGVSQSPSNKVTEKGKDVELRCDPISGHTALYWYRQSLGQGLEFLIYFQGNSAPDKSGLPSDRFSAERTGGSVSTLTIQRTQQEDSAVYLCASSLEGARGYTFGSGTRLTVV.